This T cell receptor beta chain was obtained from a study of PD-L1 blockade in urothelial cancer. Study details: Blood samples had a median of approximately 150,000 T cells, 83,000 or so unique TCRs, and clonality roughly 0.088.

The protocol was immunoSEQ multiplex PCR, while the TCRdb copy is restricted to in-frame clones and leaves out a portion. Of about 95,000 clones in the sample, almost 90% were seen once. The CDR3 is 15 amino acids. Between the trimmed V and J ends, which lost 2 bases and 7 bases, there was a span of 15 bases. Germline V gene data show CDR1 as SEHNR and CDR2 as FQNEAQ (reference sequence). Time point noted: pretreatment peripheral blood. The number of samples from each patient was between 1 and 8, taken pretreatment and on-treatment. The TCR comes from a man aged 55 to 69 with urothelial cancer. V gene TRBV7-9 combines with J gene TRBJ2-1; TRBD1 is a possible D gene (5 bases). The sample in question was PBMCs, obtained around atezolizumab (anti-PD-L1) treatment. DNA of the CDR3: TGTGCCAGCAGCTTATCCCGACAGACTGGTAATGAGCAGTTCTTC. Amino acid sequence: CASSLSRQTGNEQFF.